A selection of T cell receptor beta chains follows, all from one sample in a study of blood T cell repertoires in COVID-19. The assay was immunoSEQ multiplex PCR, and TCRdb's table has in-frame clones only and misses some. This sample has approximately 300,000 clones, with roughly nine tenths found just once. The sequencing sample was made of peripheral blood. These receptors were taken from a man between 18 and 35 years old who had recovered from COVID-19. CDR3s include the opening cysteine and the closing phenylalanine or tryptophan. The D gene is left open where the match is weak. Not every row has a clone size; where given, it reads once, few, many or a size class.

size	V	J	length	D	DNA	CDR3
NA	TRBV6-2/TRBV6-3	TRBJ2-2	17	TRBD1	TGTGCCAGCAGCTTCTCGGACAGGGGGCTTAGGACCGGGGAGCTGTTTTTT	CASSFSDRGLRTGELFF
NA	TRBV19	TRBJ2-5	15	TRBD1	TGTGCCAGTAGCCCGGGACAGGGGACCGGTAGGACCCAGTACTTC	CASSPGQGTGRTQYF
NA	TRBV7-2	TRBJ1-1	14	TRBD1	TGTGCCAGCAGCCTGACAGGGGCGAACACTGAAGCTTTCTTT	CASSLTGANTEAFF
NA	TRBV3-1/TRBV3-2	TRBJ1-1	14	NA	TGTGCCAGCAGCCAGAACGGGGGGAACACTGAAGCTTTCTTT	CASSQNGGNTEAFF
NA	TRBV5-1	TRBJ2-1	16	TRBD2	TGCGCCAGCAGCTTAGTACTAGCGGGATTCGATAATGAGCAGTTCTTC	CASSLVLAGFDNEQFF
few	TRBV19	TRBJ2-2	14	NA	TGTGCCAGTAGTATAGCTCACAGCACCGGGGAGCTGTTTTTT	CASSIAHSTGELFF
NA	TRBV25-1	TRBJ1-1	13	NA	TGTGCCAGCAGTGACTCGGGATCGGCTGAAGCTTTCTTT	CASSDSGSAEAFF
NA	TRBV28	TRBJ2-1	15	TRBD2	TGTGCCAGCAGTAACTTAGCGGGGCCCCACAATGAGCAGTTCTTC	CASSNLAGPHNEQFF
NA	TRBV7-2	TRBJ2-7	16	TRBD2	TGTGCCAGCACCGGACTAGCGGGGGGGATCTCCTACGAGCAGTACTTC	CASTGLAGGISYEQYF
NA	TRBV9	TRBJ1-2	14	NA	TGTGCCAGCAGCGTAGACCCAGGAACCTATGGCTACACCTTC	CASSVDPGTYGYTF
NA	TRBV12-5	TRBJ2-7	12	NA	TGTGCTAGTGGTTTTCTAGGCTTCGAGCAGTACTTC	CASGFLGFEQYF
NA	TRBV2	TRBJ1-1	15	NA	TGTGCCAGCAGTCCGCTGACAGGCCTGAACACTGAAGCTTTCTTT	CASSPLTGLNTEAFF
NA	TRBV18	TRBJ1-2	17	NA	TGTGCCAGCTCACCACTGGTTTTACAGCCCGGTGGCTATGGCTACACCTTC	CASSPLVLQPGGYGYTF
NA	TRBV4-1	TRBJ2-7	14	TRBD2	TGCGCCAGCAGCCAAGTAGCGGGAGGGGACGAGCAGTACTTC	CASSQVAGGDEQYF
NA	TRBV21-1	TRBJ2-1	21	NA	TGTGCCAGCAGCAAATCCGACAAAAGGGTTAGCGGTTCTGAGGTGGGTAATGAGCAGTTCTTC	CASSKSDKRVSGSEVGNEQFF